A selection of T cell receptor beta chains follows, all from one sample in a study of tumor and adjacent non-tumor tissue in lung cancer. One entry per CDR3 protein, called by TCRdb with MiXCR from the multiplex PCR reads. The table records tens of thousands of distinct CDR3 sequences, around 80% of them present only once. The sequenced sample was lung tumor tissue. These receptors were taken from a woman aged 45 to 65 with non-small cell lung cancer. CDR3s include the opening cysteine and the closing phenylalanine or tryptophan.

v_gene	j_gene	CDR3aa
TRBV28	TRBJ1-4	CASRSPSEGNEKLFF
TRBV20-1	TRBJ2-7	CSVASGQGNIYEQYF
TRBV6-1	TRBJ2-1	CASTELGGLYSYNVQFF
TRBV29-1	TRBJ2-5	CSVESQENWQTQYF
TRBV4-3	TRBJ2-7	CASNQDFTTSGNYEQYF
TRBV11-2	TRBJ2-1	CASSRVRDHDQFF
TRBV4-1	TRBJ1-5	CASNQDLTNNQPQHF
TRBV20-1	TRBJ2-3	CSAAGTSMTNIQYF
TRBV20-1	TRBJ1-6	CSTRRLDNSPLHF
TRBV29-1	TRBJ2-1	CSVGALAPNEQFF